The clone carrying this T cell receptor (beta chain) was observed a few times. What it binds is unknown. The CDR3 runs to 17 residues. Germline V gene lookup returns CDR1 MDHEN and CDR2 SYDVKM. V was clipped by 2 bases and J by 1 base; unmatched bases: 3. This record comes from a study of identifying expanded T cells in peripheral blood. Study-wide results and caveats: Over two and four weeks, about 15 and 19 clones changed, versus around 1.1 between replicates. Approximately 2-week clone count variance significantly increased as total template count grew.

Healthy donors had no documented immune events, such as infections, while sampled. Assay used: immunoSEQ multiplex PCR; TCRdb lists only in-frame clones, some missing. Here the sample spans about 81,000 clones, 84% being singletons. The sample taken for sequencing was blood. The source of this sequence is a person aged 18 to 70 in good health. The chain combines TRBV28 with TRBJ2-6; 9 nucleotides agree with TRBD1. The CDR3 bases are TGTGCCAGCAGTTTACACGGGACAGGGTCTGGGGCCAACGTCCTGACTTTC. This gives the protein CASSLHGTGSGANVLTF. Using reference TRBV28 and TRBJ2-6 for the parts outside the CDR3, the full variable domain is DVKVTQSSRYLVKRTGEKVFLECVQDMDHENMFWYRQDPGLGLRLIYFSYDVKMKEKGDIPEGYSVSREKKERFSLILESASTNQTSMYLCASSLHGTGSGANVLTFGAGSRLTVL.